A single sample is the source of the 9 T cell receptor beta chains below, sequenced in a study of spatial heterogeneity in lung cancer. The sample's time point: blood at routine non-recurrence follow-up after resection. Via MiXCR, TCRdb re-called the 5' RACE reads, giving one row per CDR3 protein. The sample has roughly 110,000 distinct CDR3 sequences, 10% to 12% seen once. The material was PBMCs, obtained at follow-up. These receptors were obtained from a female donor with early-stage non-small cell lung cancer.

This clonotype was recorded at least ten times. The chain joins TRBV7-9 to TRBJ2-7; perhaps TRBD1 as D (6 bases). Germline V CDR1 and CDR2: SEHNR, FQNEAQ (reference sequence). Trimming cost V 4 bases and J 6 bases, with 16 bases left between them. The CDR3 is 14 amino acids. This CDR3 reads CASSSRQATSEQYV. The CDR3 coding sequence is TGTGCCAGCAGCTCCCGACAGGCCACGAGCGAGCAGTACGTC.

The table lists this clonotype with a few counts. J is TRBJ2-7 and V is TRBV27; tentative D call: TRBD1 (5 bases). Trimming left V 2 bases short and J 4 bases short, with 9 bases between. Germline V gene data show CDR1 as MNHEY and CDR2 as SMNVEV (reference sequence). The CDR3 spans 13 residues. Here the CDR3 DNA reads TGTGCCAGCAGTTTAGTTGCAGGGTACGAGCAGTACGTC. Translated: CASSLVAGYEQYV.

This clonotype was seen a handful of times. The rearrangement uses TRBV20-1 and TRBJ2-7, with 11 nucleotides matching TRBD2. This CDR3 is 15 amino acids long. The germline CDR1 and CDR2 sequences are DFQATT and SNEGSKA (reference sequence). The CDR3 reads CSARLAGGPADEQYV. For the CDR3, the DNA is TGCAGCGCTAGGCTAGCGGGAGGCCCGGCGGACGAGCAGTACGTC.

This clonotype was counted at least ten times. V and J are TRBV7-8 and TRBJ1-5; D gene ambiguous. Trimming stripped 3 bases from V and 7 bases from J, with 7 bases between. This CDR3 comprises 12 residues. Germline V CDR1 and CDR2: SGHVS, FQNEAQ. The CDR3 reads CASSFGGQPQHF. For the CDR3, the DNA is TGTGCCAGCAGCTTTGGTGGGCAGCCCCAGCATTTT.

This clonotype was counted at least ten times. J is TRBJ1-5 and V is TRBV27, with D uncertain. Germline CDR1 reads MNHEY; CDR2 reads SMNVEV (reference sequence). The CDR3 spans 15 residues. Trimming removed 2 bases from V and 3 bases from J, with 11 bases in between. CDR3 sequence: CASSLSPSPNQPQHF. CDR3 nucleotides: TGTGCCAGCAGTTTAAGTCCCTCCCCCAATCAGCCCCAGCATTTT.

This clonotype was found many times. The CDR3 is CASSWGTGLTGELFF. As DNA, the CDR3 is TGCGCCAGCAGCTGGGGGACAGGACTCACCGGGGAGCTGTTTTTT. V is TRBV5-1 and J is TRBJ2-2, with 8 bases fitting TRBD1. This CDR3 has 15 residues. Germline-derived CDR1 and CDR2 are SGHRS and YFSETQ. Unmatched junction bases numbered 5, after V lost 3 bases and J lost 4 bases.

The DNA of the CDR3 is TGTGCCAGCAGCCGGACTGACTACGAGCAGTACTTC. This translates into CASSRTDYEQYF. The chain combines TRBV3-1 with TRBJ2-7; D is possibly TRBD2 (5 bases). V lost 4 bases, J lost 3 bases, and 7 bases lay in between. The CDR3 runs 12 residues. Germline-derived CDR1 and CDR2 are LGHDT and YNNKEL (reference sequence).

The V gene is TRBV28, the J gene TRBJ2-6, with D uncertain. Germline CDR1 MDHEN, CDR2 SYDVKM. This CDR3 region has 15 residues. The germline V and J ends were trimmed by 5 bases and 4 bases, with 12 bases remaining between them. The CDR3 region is CASSAHSSGANVLTF. The CDR3, as DNA: TGTGCCAGCAGTGCCCATTCTTCCGGGGCCAACGTCCTGACTTTC.

V usage is TRBV2 and J usage is TRBJ1-2; tentative D call: TRBD1 (6 bases). Trimming shortened V by 7 bases and J by 4 bases, and 10 bases separated the two germline ends. Germline CDR1 reads SNHLY; CDR2 reads FYNNEI. The CDR3 has 12 residues. The CDR3, as DNA: TGTGCCAGCAAACAGGGTGGCTATGGCTACACCTTC. Its protein product is CASKQGGYGYTF. The full variable domain, completed using reference TRBV2 and TRBJ1-2, is EPEVTQTPSHQVTQMGQEVILRCVPISNHLYFYWYRQILGQKVEFLVSFYNNEISEKSEIFDDQFSVERPDGSNFTLKIRSTKLEDSAMYFCASKQGGYGYTFGSGTRLTVV.